The rows below give T cell receptor beta chains drawn from one sample of a study of cytomegalovirus exposure and HLA in healthy donors. Libraries were prepared by immunoSEQ multiplex PCR; TCRdb keeps only in-frame clonotypes and omits some of them. The sample shows about 82,000 clones, roughly 80% of them seen only once. Sequencing input: PBMCs. The receptors here all came from a woman in her forties or fifties in good health and CMV-seropositive. Both conserved end residues are part of each CDR3. Each record gives: V gene, J gene, CDR3 length, CDR3 protein.

v_gene: TRBV5-3; j_gene: TRBJ1-2; len: 15; CDR3aa: CARSLGEGRNYGYTF
v_gene: TRBV29-1; j_gene: TRBJ2-7; len: 18; CDR3aa: CSVVVWRTSGLSDYEQYF
v_gene: TRBV28; j_gene: TRBJ2-5; len: 16; CDR3aa: CASSSRLAGRQETQYF
v_gene: TRBV7-7; j_gene: TRBJ2-5; len: 13; CDR3aa: CASSSQGFGTQYF
v_gene: TRBV6-6; j_gene: TRBJ1-2; len: 13; CDR3aa: CASTPGGIYGYTF
v_gene: TRBV4-1; j_gene: TRBJ1-1; len: 14; CDR3aa: CASSQAAGYLEAFF
v_gene: TRBV11-2; j_gene: TRBJ2-7; len: 12; CDR3aa: CASSPPGYEQYF
v_gene: TRBV9; j_gene: TRBJ1-4; len: 16; CDR3aa: CASSAKQQGYNEKLFF
v_gene: TRBV5-6; j_gene: TRBJ2-7; len: 14; CDR3aa: CASNSAGLAPEQYF
v_gene: TRBV4-2; j_gene: TRBJ2-7; len: 16; CDR3aa: CASSQPDRGLFYEQYF
v_gene: TRBV5-5; j_gene: TRBJ2-7; len: 15; CDR3aa: CASSSDGTGAGEQYF
v_gene: TRBV2; j_gene: TRBJ2-2; len: 15; CDR3aa: CASRESGINTGELFF
v_gene: TRBV30; j_gene: TRBJ2-7; len: 14; CDR3aa: CAWRMAGSIYEQYF
v_gene: TRBV6-5; j_gene: TRBJ1-2; len: 14; CDR3aa: CATTTPRRDYGYTF
v_gene: TRBV18; j_gene: TRBJ2-7; len: 17; CDR3aa: CASSPLPGTSVSYEQYF
v_gene: TRBV29-1; j_gene: TRBJ1-2; len: 13; CDR3aa: CSGSRMGGYGYTF
v_gene: TRBV28; j_gene: TRBJ1-5; len: 13; CDR3aa: CASSSLVDQPQHF
v_gene: TRBV27; j_gene: TRBJ1-1; len: 13; CDR3aa: CASSDREDTEAFF
v_gene: TRBV28; j_gene: TRBJ1-4; len: 14; CDR3aa: CASSSMRSNEKLFF
v_gene: TRBV30; j_gene: TRBJ1-1; len: 12; CDR3aa: CAWTARGVEAFF
v_gene: TRBV2; j_gene: TRBJ2-3; len: 14; CDR3aa: CASSWDRDTDTQYF
v_gene: TRBV9; j_gene: TRBJ2-3; len: 13; CDR3aa: CASNLGGSDTQYF
v_gene: TRBV30; j_gene: TRBJ2-5; len: 12; CDR3aa: CAWSVGGETQYF
v_gene: TRBV9; j_gene: TRBJ1-1; len: 14; CDR3aa: CASGSGLVDTEAFF
v_gene: TRBV6-5; j_gene: TRBJ2-1; len: 12; CDR3aa: CASSWGGNEQFF